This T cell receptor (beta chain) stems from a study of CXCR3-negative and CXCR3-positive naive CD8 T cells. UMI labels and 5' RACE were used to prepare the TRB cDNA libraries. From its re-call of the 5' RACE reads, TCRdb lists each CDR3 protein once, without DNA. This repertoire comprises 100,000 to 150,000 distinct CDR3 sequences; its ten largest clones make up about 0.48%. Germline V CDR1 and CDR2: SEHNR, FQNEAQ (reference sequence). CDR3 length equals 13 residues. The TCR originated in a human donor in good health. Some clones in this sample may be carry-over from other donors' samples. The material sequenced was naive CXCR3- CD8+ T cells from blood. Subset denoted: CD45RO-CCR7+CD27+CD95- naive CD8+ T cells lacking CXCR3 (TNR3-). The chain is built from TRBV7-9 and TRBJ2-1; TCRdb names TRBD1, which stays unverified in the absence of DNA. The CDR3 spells CASSITGHNEQFF.